This T cell receptor (beta chain) was found in a study of cytomegalovirus exposure and HLA in healthy donors. Findings of the study overall: DRB1 showed the most TCR associations and HLA-C the fewest in a later analysis, as rates varied by HLA locus.

Researchers ran the PCR with 60 Vbeta and 13 Jbeta primers. Profiled with immunoSEQ multiplex PCR; TCRdb holds only in-frame clones, not every one. The data hold about 160,000 clones, with over 70% observed a single time. Sampled while nominally healthy, donors likely had unrecorded immune exposures. This clone has more than one count but fewer than ten. The antigen is not known. This TCR was sampled from a woman aged 45 to 65 in good health and CMV-seropositive. Source material: PBMCs.

The CDR3 loop reads CASSQDQGAEAFF. CDR3 nucleotides: TGCGCCAGCAGCCAAGATCAGGGGGCCGAAGCTTTCTTT. The genes are TRBV4-1 and TRBJ1-1; TRBD1 matches 8 bases. The CDR3 length is 13 residues. Germline values: CDR1 MGHRA, CDR2 YSYEKL. The V gene end was trimmed by 0 bases and the J gene end by 8 bases; junction bases not matched to a gene: 2.